Below, 7 T cell receptor beta chains from the same sample are listed, as sequenced in a study of liver allograft versus peripheral blood T cells. Study background: Recipients' peripheral blood served as the comparator for T cell receptor repertoires in transplanted livers.

From the reads, TCRdb called clonotypes with MiXCR, one entry per CDR3 protein. The profile shows under 900 distinct CDR3 sequences, 19% of them singletons. These receptors were taken from a human patient who had a liver transplant. The graft donor may have given rise to some T cells.

This clonotype is labeled medium-sized (0.01 to 0.1%). The genes are TRBV6-6 and TRBJ2-3; D ambiguous. The V gene lost 0 bases and the J gene lost 2 bases, with 9 bases spanning the gap. The CDR3 totals 15 residues. CDR1 is MNHNY, CDR2 SVGAGI, per germline (reference sequence). CDR3 coding DNA: TGTGCCAGCAGTTACTCACGTGGAAACACAGATACGCAGTATTTT. Protein product: CASSYSRGNTDTQYF.

To note about this clonotype: A read error likely explains this, since a far larger clone differs by one base. This chain joins TRBV6-5 and TRBJ2-1; TRBD1 matches 7 bases. This CDR3 spans 14 amino acids. Looked up from germline, CDR1 is MNHEY and CDR2 is SVGAGI. V was clipped by 5 bases and J by 12 bases; unmatched bases: 13. The DNA of the CDR3 is TGTGCCAGCAGTCCGACCCCGGACAGGTCTAGGCAGTTCTTC. Encoded protein: CASSPTPDRSRQFF.

Comments on this clonotype: Only one base separates this from a far larger clonotype, so it likely reflects a read error. V usage is TRBV27 and J usage is TRBJ2-1, with TRBD2 matching over 15 bases. The germline CDR1 and CDR2 sequences are MNHEY and SMNVEV (reference sequence). The V segment lost 6 bases and the J segment 6 bases; nucleotides outside the gene matches: 3. CDR3 length: 15 residues. This CDR3 is CASRGLAGGPNEQFF. In nucleotides, the CDR3 is TGTGCCAGCAGAGGACTAGCGGGGGGGCCCAATGAGCAGTTCTTC.

This clonotype counts as medium-sized. The rearrangement joins TRBV6-5 to TRBJ2-3; 7 positions agree with TRBD2. This CDR3 region has 15 residues. Trimming took 6 bases from V and 4 from J; bases not matched to a gene: 10. Germline V gives CDR1 MNHEY, CDR2 SVGAGI. CDR3 region: CASSRIAGTPDTQYF. CDR3 nucleotides: TGTGCCAGCAGCAGAATAGCGGGTACCCCAGATACGCAGTATTTT.

Judged by abundance, this clonotype is medium-sized. The J gene is TRBJ1-1, the V gene TRBV7-9; D unclear. V gave up 4 bases and J gave up 5 bases, with 5 bases separating them. The CDR3 extends over 11 amino acids. Germline V gives CDR1 SEHNR, CDR2 FQNEAQ (reference sequence). CDR3 protein: CASSSPTEAFF. CDR3 sequence (DNA): TGTGCCAGCAGCTCGCCGACTGAAGCTTTCTTT.

This clonotype is large (0.1 to 1%) within its sample. This chain links TRBV19 with TRBJ1-2, with D unresolved. Germline CDR1 is LNHDA and CDR2 is SQIVND (reference sequence). This CDR3 region has 10 residues. The V end was cut by 10 bases, the J end by 6 bases, with 9 bases between. CDR3 nucleotide sequence: TGTGCCACTCAGTGGGATGGCTACACCTTC. Amino acid sequence: CATQWDGYTF.

Worth noting for this clonotype: This clone may be a read error of a much larger clone one base away. The rearrangement joins TRBV20-1 to TRBJ1-1; D is unresolved. The V end lost 7 bases, the J end lost 3 bases, and 12 bases lay between the germline ends. Germline assignment: CDR1 DFQATT and CDR2 SNEGSKA (reference sequence). CDR3 size: 12 residues. The CDR3 DNA reads TGCAGTGTCAGACCCCGGGACACTGAAGCTTTCTTT. Residues: CSVRPRDTEAFF.